This T cell receptor beta chain was sequenced in a study of radiotherapy plus CTLA-4 blockade in lung cancer (dated by TCRdb to the late 2010s). Regarding the research as a whole: Objective responses occurred in 18% of enrolled patients, and roughly 30% achieved disease control.

Receptors were amplified or captured by the immunoSEQ multiplex PCR assay. The immuneACCESS repertoire file appears here via TCRdb, limited to in-frame rearrangements. These files lack a portion of the clones; in checked studies, under half of the deficit traces to unresolved V genes, and the cause of the others is not known. In all, the sample holds just under 60,000 clones, and around four fifths of those were seen once. The biggest ten clones account for 3.5% to 4.5% of the sample. Summary of the overall study and its limitations: Increased serum interferon-beta after radiation, together with early dynamic changes in blood T cell clones, were reported to be the strongest predictors of response. After treatment with radiotherapy and ipilimumab, TCR clones that came from tumors expanded in the peripheral blood.

The study evaluated CTLA-4 blockade (ipilimumab) given together with focal radiation therapy in patients who had chemo-refractory metastatic non-small-cell lung cancer. The germline V gene (reference sequence) sets CDR1 to LNHDA and CDR2 to SQIVND. The CDR3 has 17 amino acids, counting the end cysteine and phenylalanine. The read is trimmed to its CDR3 DNA, 51 bases read in frame from base 1. V loses 1 base, J loses 2 bases, and the germline ends lie 15 bases apart. In regard to this clone: Its antigen specificity is not known. It has no much larger one-base neighbor in the sample; base qualities were not kept.

The chain uses TRBV19 and TRBJ1-5; the D region possibly corresponds to TRBD1 (6 bases align). Source: peripheral blood, taken from a patient treated with radiotherapy plus ipilimumab. The TCR was taken from a human donor with non-small cell lung cancer who had a partial response to radiotherapy plus ipilimumab. At the DNA level, the sequence is TGTGCCAGTAGTATAGGGACAGCAGTTGATGGCAATCAGCCCCAGCATTTT. Its protein is CASSIGTAVDGNQPQHF.